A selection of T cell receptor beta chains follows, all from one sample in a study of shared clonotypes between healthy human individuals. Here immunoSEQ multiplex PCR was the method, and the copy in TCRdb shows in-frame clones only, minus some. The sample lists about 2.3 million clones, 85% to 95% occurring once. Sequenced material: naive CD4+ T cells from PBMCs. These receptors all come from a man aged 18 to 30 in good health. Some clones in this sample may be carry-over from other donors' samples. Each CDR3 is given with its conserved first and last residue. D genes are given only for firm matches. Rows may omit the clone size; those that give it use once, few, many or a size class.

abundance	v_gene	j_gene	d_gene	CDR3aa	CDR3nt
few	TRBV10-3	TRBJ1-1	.	CAISRDGMNTEAFF	TGTGCCATCAGCCGGGACGGAATGAACACTGAAGCTTTCTTT
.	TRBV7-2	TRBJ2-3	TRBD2	CASSLRLAGDADTQYF	TGTGCCAGCAGCCTACGACTAGCGGGGGATGCAGATACGCAGTATTTT
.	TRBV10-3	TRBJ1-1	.	CAISEFGQNTEAFF	TGTGCCATCAGTGAGTTTGGGCAGAACACTGAAGCTTTCTTT
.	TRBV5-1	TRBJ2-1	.	CASSFKRVSYNEQFF	TGCGCCAGCAGCTTCAAAAGAGTCTCCTACAATGAGCAGTTCTTC
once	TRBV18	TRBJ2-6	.	CASSPKDSLSGANVLTF	TGTGCCAGCTCACCGAAGGACAGTCTGTCTGGGGCCAACGTCCTGACTTTC
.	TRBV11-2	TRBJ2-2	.	CASSLKRSGTSYTGELFF	TGTGCCAGCAGCTTAAAACGCTCCGGGACTTCATACACCGGGGAGCTGTTTTTT
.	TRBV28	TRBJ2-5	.	CASSSGSGETQYF	TGTGCCAGCAGTTCCGGCTCCGGGGAGACCCAGTACTTC
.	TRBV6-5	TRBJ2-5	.	CASSSGTEGAQYF	TGTGCCAGCAGTTCGGGGACTGAGGGGGCCCAGTACTTC
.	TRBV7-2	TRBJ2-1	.	CASSLNRVNEQFF	TGTGCCAGCAGCTTAAACAGGGTGAATGAGCAGTTCTTC
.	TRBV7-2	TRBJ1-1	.	CASSLFGHVNTEAFF	TGTGCCAGCAGCTTATTCGGACACGTGAACACTGAAGCTTTCTTT
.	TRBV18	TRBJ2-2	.	CASSPPGGRPTGELFF	TGTGCCAGCTCACCACCGGGGGGGCGTCCAACCGGGGAGCTGTTTTTT
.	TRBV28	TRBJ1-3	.	CASSFPGPGNTIYF	TGTGCCAGCAGTTTTCCAGGTCCTGGAAACACCATATATTTT
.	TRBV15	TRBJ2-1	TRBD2	CATSRDRLAPYNEQFF	TGTGCCACCAGCAGAGACCGACTAGCGCCTTACAATGAGCAGTTCTTC
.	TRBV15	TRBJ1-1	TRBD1	CATSREWDRGMNTEAFF	TGTGCCACCAGCAGAGAATGGGACAGGGGTATGAACACTGAAGCTTTCTTT
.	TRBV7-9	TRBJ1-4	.	CASSLLGGNEKLFF	TGTGCCAGCAGCTTATTAGGGGGGAATGAAAAACTGTTTTTT
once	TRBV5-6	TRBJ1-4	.	CASSLRGLNEKLFF	TGTGCCAGCAGCCTCCGGGGCCTTAATGAAAAACTGTTTTTT
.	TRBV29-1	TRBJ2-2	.	CSVEDSDVSGELFF	TGCAGCGTTGAAGATTCGGATGTGTCCGGGGAGCTGTTTTTT
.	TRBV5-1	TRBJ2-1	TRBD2	CASSLTSGSHNEQFF	TGCGCCAGCAGCTTAACTAGCGGGAGTCACAATGAGCAGTTCTTC
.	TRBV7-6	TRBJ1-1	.	CASSKLGGSTEAFF	TGTGCCAGCAGCAAGTTAGGGGGGAGCACTGAAGCTTTCTTT
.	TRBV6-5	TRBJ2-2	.	CASSYSADTGELFF	TGTGCCAGCAGTTACTCGGCCGACACCGGGGAGCTGTTTTTT
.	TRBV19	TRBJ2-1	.	CASSIGSGDEQFF	TGTGCCAGTAGTATAGGATCCGGGGATGAGCAGTTCTTC
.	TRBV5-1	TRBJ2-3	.	CASSLVAGEDTQYF	TGCGCCAGCAGCTTGGTTGCAGGGGAAGATACGCAGTATTTT
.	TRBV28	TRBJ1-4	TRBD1	CASSLRQGMGEKLFF	TGTGCCAGCAGTCTAAGACAGGGAATGGGTGAAAAACTGTTTTTT
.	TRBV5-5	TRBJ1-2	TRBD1	CASSTVDRGRGYTF	TGTGCCAGCAGCACGGTGGACAGGGGTAGGGGCTACACCTTC
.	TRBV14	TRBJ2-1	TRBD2	CASSRGTSGVYEQFF	TGTGCCAGCAGCCGAGGGACTAGCGGGGTCTATGAGCAGTTCTTC
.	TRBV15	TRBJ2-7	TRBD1	CATSRDPTGGLEQYF	TGTGCCACCAGCAGAGACCCGACAGGGGGCCTCGAGCAGTACTTC
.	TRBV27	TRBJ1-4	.	CASSATGRGREKLFF	TGTGCCAGCAGCGCCACAGGGCGAGGAAGGGAAAAACTGTTTTTT
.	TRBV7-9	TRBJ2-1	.	CASSQLGRGRLEQFF	TGTGCCAGCAGCCAACTCGGGCGGGGGCGGTTGGAGCAGTTCTTC
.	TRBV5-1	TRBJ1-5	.	CASSLSEPSNQPQHF	TGCGCCAGCAGCTTGTCTGAGCCAAGCAATCAGCCCCAGCATTTT
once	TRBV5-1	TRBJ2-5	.	CASSSLPATGNQETQYF	TGCGCCAGCAGCTCCCTCCCCGCTACAGGAAACCAAGAGACCCAGTACTTC
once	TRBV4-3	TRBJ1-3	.	CASSLDYIPLGYTIYF	TGCGCCAGCAGCCTCGATTATATTCCATTAGGGTACACCATATATTTT
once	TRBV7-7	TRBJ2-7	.	CASSPKGVYEQYF	TGTGCCAGCAGCCCCAAGGGCGTCTACGAGCAGTACTTC
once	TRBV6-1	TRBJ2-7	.	CASSEETPNEQYF	TGTGCCAGCAGTGAAGAAACGCCGAACGAGCAGTACTTC
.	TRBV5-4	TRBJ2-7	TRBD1	CASSLRDRRLQYF	TGTGCCAGCAGCTTGAGGGACAGGCGGCTGCAGTACTTC
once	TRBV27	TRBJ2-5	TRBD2	CASSLTSGRKETQYF	TGTGCCAGCAGTTTAACTAGCGGGAGGAAAGAGACCCAGTACTTC
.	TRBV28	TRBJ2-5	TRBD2	CASSPTRASGSGETQYF	TGTGCCAGCAGCCCTACACGGGCTAGCGGGAGTGGGGAGACCCAGTACTTC
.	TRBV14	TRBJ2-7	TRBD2	CASSQDRGRAYEQYF	TGTGCCAGCAGCCAAGACAGAGGGAGGGCCTACGAGCAGTACTTC
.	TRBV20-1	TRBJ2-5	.	CSARTLETQYF	TGCAGTGCCAGGACATTAGAGACCCAGTACTTC
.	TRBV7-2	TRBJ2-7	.	CASSHAPGDPYEQYF	TGTGCCAGCAGCCACGCCCCGGGAGACCCCTACGAGCAGTACTTC
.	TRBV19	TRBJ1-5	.	CASSFAQGHQPQHF	TGTGCCAGTAGTTTCGCCCAGGGCCATCAGCCCCAGCATTTT
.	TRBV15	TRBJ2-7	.	CATSPPHGEQYF	TGTGCCACCAGCCCCCCCCACGGCGAGCAGTACTTC
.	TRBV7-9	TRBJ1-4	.	CAAGSANEKLFF	TGTGCCGCCGGTTCGGCTAATGAAAAACTGTTTTTT
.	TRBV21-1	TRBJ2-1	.	CASTMGSHRGNEQFF	TGTGCCAGCACAATGGGGTCTCATCGGGGCAATGAGCAGTTCTTC
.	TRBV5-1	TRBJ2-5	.	CASYNRRQETQYF	TGCGCCAGCTATAACAGGAGACAAGAGACCCAGTACTTC
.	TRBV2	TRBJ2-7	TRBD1	CASSSIDRGEQYF	TGTGCCAGCAGCAGCATAGACAGGGGCGAGCAGTACTTC
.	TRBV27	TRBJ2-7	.	CASSLLSLSPLNEQYF	TGTGCCAGCAGTTTATTATCCCTTTCCCCCCTTAACGAGCAGTACTTC
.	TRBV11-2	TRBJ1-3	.	CASSAPDGRLFSGNTIYF	TGTGCCAGCAGCGCCCCCGACGGACGGCTTTTTTCTGGAAACACCATATATTTT
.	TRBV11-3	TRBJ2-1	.	CASSFAPTAYNEQFF	TGTGCCAGCAGCTTCGCACCGACGGCCTACAATGAGCAGTTCTTC
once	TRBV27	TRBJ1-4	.	CASSSRPNEKLFF	TGTGCCAGCAGTTCGAGGCCTAATGAAAAACTGTTTTTT
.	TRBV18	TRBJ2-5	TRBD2	CASSPRLAGEETQYF	TGTGCCAGCTCCCCCCGACTAGCGGGAGAAGAGACCCAGTACTTC
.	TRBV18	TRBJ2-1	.	CASSPTGFDNEQFF	TGTGCCAGCTCACCTACAGGGTTCGACAATGAGCAGTTCTTC
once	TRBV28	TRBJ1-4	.	CASSLYSKNEKLFF	TGTGCCAGCAGTTTATACAGTAAGAATGAAAAACTGTTTTTT
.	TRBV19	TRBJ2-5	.	CASSIPRNQETQYF	TGTGCCAGTAGTATTCCCAGGAACCAAGAGACCCAGTACTTC
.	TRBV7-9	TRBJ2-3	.	CASSLVSRRGTDTQYF	TGTGCCAGCAGCTTAGTGTCCCGGCGGGGCACAGATACGCAGTATTTT
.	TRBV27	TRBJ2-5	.	CASTRRGRVGWDQETQYF	TGTGCCAGCACCAGAAGAGGGAGAGTGGGGTGGGACCAAGAGACCCAGTACTTC
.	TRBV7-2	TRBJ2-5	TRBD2	CASSYSSGRAGETQYF	TGTGCCAGCAGTTATTCCAGCGGGAGGGCCGGGGAGACCCAGTACTTC